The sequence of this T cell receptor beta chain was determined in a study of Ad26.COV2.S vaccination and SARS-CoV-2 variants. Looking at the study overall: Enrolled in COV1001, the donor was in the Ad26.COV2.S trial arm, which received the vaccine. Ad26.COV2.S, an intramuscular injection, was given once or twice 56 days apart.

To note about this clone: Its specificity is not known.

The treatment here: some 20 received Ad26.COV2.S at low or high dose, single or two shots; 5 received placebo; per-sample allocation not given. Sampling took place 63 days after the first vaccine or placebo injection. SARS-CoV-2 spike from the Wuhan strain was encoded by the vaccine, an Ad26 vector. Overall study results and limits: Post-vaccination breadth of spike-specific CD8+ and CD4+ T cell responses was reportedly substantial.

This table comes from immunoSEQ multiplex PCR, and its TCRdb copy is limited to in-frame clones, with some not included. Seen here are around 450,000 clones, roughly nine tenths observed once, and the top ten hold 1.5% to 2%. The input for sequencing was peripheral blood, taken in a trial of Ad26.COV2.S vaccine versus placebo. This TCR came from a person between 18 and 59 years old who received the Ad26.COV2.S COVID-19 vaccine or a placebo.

The CDR3 here is CASSVRGDSYNEQFF. In DNA form, the CDR3 reads TGTGCCAGCAGCGTACGGGGGGACTCCTACAATGAGCAGTTCTTC. The chain uses TRBV9 and TRBJ2-1; TRBD2 aligns across 7 bases. The CDR3 covers 15 residues. The germline gives CDR1 SGDLS, CDR2 YYNGEE. The junction had 1 base not matched to a gene; V was cut back by 1 base and J by 0 bases.